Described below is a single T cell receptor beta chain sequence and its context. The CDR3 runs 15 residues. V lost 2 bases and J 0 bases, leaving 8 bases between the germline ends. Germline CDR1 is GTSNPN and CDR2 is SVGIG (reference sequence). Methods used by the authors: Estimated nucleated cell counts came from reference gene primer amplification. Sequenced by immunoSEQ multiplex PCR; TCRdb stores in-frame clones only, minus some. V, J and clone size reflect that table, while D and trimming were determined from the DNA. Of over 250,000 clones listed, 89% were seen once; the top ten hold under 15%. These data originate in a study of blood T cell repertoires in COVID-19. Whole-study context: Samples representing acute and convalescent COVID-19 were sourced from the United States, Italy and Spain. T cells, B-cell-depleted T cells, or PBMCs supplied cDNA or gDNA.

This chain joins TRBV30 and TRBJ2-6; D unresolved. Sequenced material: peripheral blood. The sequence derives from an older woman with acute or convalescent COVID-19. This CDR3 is CAWSKTGSGANVLTF. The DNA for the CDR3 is TGTGCCTGGAGTAAGACGGGCTCTGGGGCCAACGTCCTGACTTTC.